This T cell receptor beta chain was sequenced for a study of blood T cell repertoires in COVID-19 (dated by TCRdb to about 2020). Regarding the research as a whole: The collaborator samples originated in the United States, Italy and Spain and spanned the acute and convalescent phases of COVID-19. The dataset comprised deeply sampled blood TCRbeta repertoires from subjects exposed to, actively infected with, or recovered from COVID-19. The repertoires were released in a freely available public database meant as a resource for research on the immune response to SARS-CoV-2. The prospective study material was composed of cDNA or gDNA derived from T cells, B-cell-depleted T cells, or PBMCs. Sample metadata almost always included a de-identified subject ID, COVID-19 status, age in years and sex. Samples came from the ongoing ImmuneRACE study (first 160 participants) plus 1,254 subjects from 6 global collaborators. Where available, HLA class I and class II types were taken from metadata supplied by the sample provider and were not determined by assay-based typing.

The collaborating institutions used their own protocols to collect whole blood in K2EDTA tubes. For TCRbeta analysis, collaborators shipped samples in one of three forms: frozen whole blood, isolated PBMCs, or DNA extracted from either of those sample types. The research as a whole found: The amount of clinical and demographic metadata varied by source and participant and was provided uncurated.

A note on this clone: This receptor's antigen is unknown. No quality values exist for individual bases; no much larger clone is one base distant.

TCRbeta CDR3 regions were amplified from genomic DNA using the immunoSEQ Assay, a bias-controlled multiplex PCR. The paper's data handling went like this. The number of nucleated cells in each sample was estimated from the amplification of reference gene primers within the assay. Sequence reads were collapsed and filtered to measure the absolute abundance of every unique TCRbeta CDR3 rearrangement. Productive Simpson clonality was computed per sample as the square root of Simpson's diversity index over productive rearrangements. TCRdb carries this immuneACCESS record with in-frame sequences only. Its versions omit some clonotypes, under half of them owing to an unresolved V gene in the studies checked, with the rest unexplained. Clone size and V and J calls were adopted from that table, with D and trimming inferred from the DNA. The sample contains just under 85,000 clones, approximately 86% of them found a single time. The ten largest clones add up to 29% of the sample.

Reading the germline V gene (reference sequence) gives CDR1 LGHDT and CDR2 YNNKEL. V is pruned by 4 bases and J by 3 bases, leaving 8 bases of the junction without a gene match. Its CDR3 holds 15 amino acids, cysteine through phenylalanine. Only CDR3 DNA remains: 45 bases, in frame from the first base. The receptor was isolated from a woman of 80 years or more with acute or convalescent COVID-19. The chain was built from TRBV3-1 (or the pseudogene TRBV3-2) and TRBJ2-7, with 8 bases in between that match TRBD1. The sample consisted of peripheral blood. The DNA sequence is TGTGCCAGCAGCCGGAATCCGACAGGGGACTACGAGCAGTACTTC. Translated, this is CASSRNPTGDYEQYF.